The 24 T cell receptor beta chains in this list originate from one sample, sequenced in a study of blood T cell repertoires in COVID-19 (TCRdb year 2020). Library prep was done by the immunoSEQ multiplex PCR assay. TCRdb's version of the immuneACCESS table is confined to in-frame rearrangements and falls short of the full clone set. An unresolved V gene accounts for under half of the shortfall where checked; the remainder is of unknown origin. For this sample the table gives around 370,000 clones, of which 85% to 90% were detected only once. Together, the top ten hold 1.2% of the sample. The sample was PBMCs or T cells enriched from blood (not recorded which). The receptors stem from a woman between 18 and 29 years old who had recovered from COVID-19.

The chain couples TRBV5-1 to TRBJ2-3; TRBD1 matches 9 bases. The CDR3 is 15 residues long. Germline CDR1 reads SGHRS; CDR2 reads YFSETQ. The V segment lost 4 bases and the J segment 3 bases; nucleotides outside the gene matches: 6. The CDR3 DNA follows: TGCGCCAGCAGCACGGGACAGGGAGGGACAGATACGCAGTATTTT. It is translated as CASSTGQGGTDTQYF. The full variable domain, its missing parts supplied by reference TRBV5-1 and TRBJ2-3, is KAGVTQTPRYLIKTRGQQVTLSCSPISGHRSVSWYQQTPGQGLQFLFEYFSETQRNKGNFPGRFSGRQFSNSRSEMNVSTLELGDSALYLCASSTGQGGTDTQYFGPGTRLTVL.

The chain has TRBV28 and TRBJ1-4; 7 bases are shared with TRBD1. The CDR3 spans 14 residues. Trimming took 6 bases from V and 2 from J; bases not matched to a gene: 3. Germline V gives CDR1 MDHEN, CDR2 SYDVKM. The CDR3 sequence is CASRTGWTNEKLFF. CDR3 DNA sequence: TGTGCCAGCAGGACAGGGTGGACTAATGAAAAACTGTTTTTT. The full variable domain, completed using reference TRBV28 and TRBJ1-4, is DVKVTQSSRYLVKRTGEKVFLECVQDMDHENMFWYRQDPGLGLRLIYFSYDVKMKEKGDIPEGYSVSREKKERFSLILESASTNQTSMYLCASRTGWTNEKLFFGSGTQLSVL.

The chain uses TRBV29-1 and TRBJ1-2; a weak D match, TRBD1 (6 bases). The CDR3 loop spans 13 amino acids. Germline-derived CDR1 and CDR2 are SQVTM and ANQGSEA. Trimming left V 3 bases short and J 2 bases short, with 10 bases between. CDR3 bases: TGCAGCGTTGACCCCGGGACAAACTATGGCTACACCTTC. As protein: CSVDPGTNYGYTF.

Notes on this clone: The junction does not match germline at one end; this may be a read error. The chain carries TRBV18 and TRBJ1-2; weak D call: TRBD1 (5 bases). CDR1 KGHSH and CDR2 LQKENI come from the germline V gene. The CDR3 consists of 13 residues. CDR3 DNA sequence: TGTGCCAGCTCACCGCGGGACGCTCATCACCCCAACTTC. Amino acids: CASSPRDAHHPNF.

A word on this clone: The same CDR3 can be traced to other DNA sequences in this sample. V gene TRBV27 combines with J gene TRBJ1-5, with D unresolved. Trimming cost V 0 bases and J 4 bases, with 4 bases left between them. This CDR3 is built from 13 residues. Germline-derived CDR1 and CDR2 are MNHEY and SMNVEV (reference sequence). Here the CDR3 reads CASSLSSNQPQHF. In DNA, the CDR3 is TGTGCCAGCAGTTTATCGAGTAATCAGCCCCAGCATTTT.

This chain uses TRBV28 with TRBJ1-1; possibly TRBD1 for D (6 bases). V gave up 6 bases and J gave up 1 base, with 15 bases separating them. This CDR3 region has 15 residues. Germline V gene sequence: CDR1 MDHEN, CDR2 SYDVKM. The CDR3 DNA sequence: TGTGCCAGCAGGTTACAGGGATTCGAGAACACTGAAGCTTTCTTT. This translates into CASRLQGFENTEAFF.

The chain carries TRBV5-6 and TRBJ2-1, with 10 nucleotides matching TRBD1. The CDR3 sequence is 14 residues long. Germline CDR1 reads SGHDT; CDR2 reads YYEEEE. V gave up 7 bases and J gave up 0 bases; unmatched junction bases: 1. Written as DNA, the CDR3 is TGTGCCAGCGGGACAGGGGTCTCCTACAATGAGCAGTTCTTC. Protein: CASGTGVSYNEQFF.

The V call is TRBV5-1, the J call TRBJ1-2, with TRBD1 matching over 7 bases. Trimming at V came to 4 bases and at J to 7 bases, leaving 7 bases not matched to a gene. CDR3 size: 13 residues. The germline CDR1 and CDR2 sequences are SGHRS and YFSETQ. CDR3 protein: CASSPPTGFGYTF. CDR3 nucleotides: TGCGCCAGCAGCCCACCGACAGGGTTTGGCTACACCTTC.

This chain links TRBV28 with TRBJ2-1; 12 positions match TRBD2. The CDR3 totals 14 residues. J was trimmed by 8 bases and V by 5 bases; bases with no gene match: 4. Germline V gene lookup returns CDR1 MDHEN and CDR2 SYDVKM. This CDR3 is CASSLAGGTDEQFF. CDR3 sequence (DNA): TGTGCCAGCAGTCTAGCGGGGGGGACGGATGAGCAGTTCTTC.

The V call is TRBV30, the J call TRBJ1-3, with 8 positions matching TRBD1. V lost 3 bases to trimming and J lost 3 bases; unmatched junction nucleotides: 4. Germline values: CDR1 GTSNPN, CDR2 SVGIG (reference sequence). This CDR3 contains 14 residues. The CDR3 DNA reads TGTGCCTGGAGGGACAGGGAAGGTGGAAACACCATATATTTT. This encodes CAWRDREGGNTIYF.

The J gene is TRBJ2-2, the V gene TRBV4-3; possible D gene TRBD1, 6 bases. CDR1 is LGHNA, CDR2 YSLEER, per germline. The CDR3 contains 15 residues. V lost 2 bases to trimming and J lost 4 bases, with 11 bases between them. CDR3 sequence reads: CASSQTGLGTGELFF. CDR3 bases: TGCGCCAGCAGCCAAACAGGGTTGGGCACCGGGGAGCTGTTTTTT.

CDR3 in amino acids: CASSFRTGGETQYF. In DNA form, the CDR3 reads TGTGCCAGCAGTTTTAGGACAGGGGGAGAGACCCAGTACTTC. The rearrangement joins TRBV28 to TRBJ2-5, with 10 positions matching TRBD1. The CDR3 runs to 14 residues. The germline CDR1 and CDR2 sequences are MDHEN and SYDVKM. After removal of 3 bases from V and 4 bases from J, the junction contained 2 bases not matched to a gene.

The rearrangement uses TRBV6-5 and TRBJ1-1, with 7 bases that match TRBD1. V trimming: 7 bases; J trimming: 3 bases; junction bases outside the gene matches: 8. Germline V gene data show CDR1 as MNHEY and CDR2 as SVGAGI. The CDR3 is 14 amino acids. CDR3 in amino acids: CASIQPDRDTEAFF. For the CDR3, the DNA is TGTGCCAGCATACAGCCCGACAGGGACACTGAAGCTTTCTTT.

V usage is TRBV6-5 and J usage is TRBJ1-5; D ambiguous. Trimming cost V 6 bases and J 6 bases, with 9 bases left between them. From germline, CDR1 is MNHEY and CDR2 SVGAGI. CDR3 length: 12 amino acids. The CDR3 here is CASSRAGQPQHF. The CDR3, as DNA: TGTGCCAGCAGCCGGGCGGGTCAGCCCCAGCATTTT.

V usage is TRBV3-1 (or the pseudogene TRBV3-2) and J usage is TRBJ1-5, with D possibly matching TRBD1 (5 bases). Trimming removed 11 bases from V and 3 bases from J, with 11 bases in between. This CDR3 contains 12 residues. Germline V gene data show CDR1 as LGHDT and CDR2 as YNNKEL (reference sequence). The CDR3: CAGGGNNQPQHF. The DNA of the CDR3 is TGTGCCGGGGGGGGGAACAATCAGCCCCAGCATTTT.

This clone was counted a single time. The V and J genes are TRBV30 and TRBJ1-1; no reliable D call. Deletions cut 3 bases from V and 1 base from J, with 6 bases between. The CDR3 consists of 12 residues. The germline V gene has CDR1 GTSNPN and CDR2 SVGIG (reference sequence). The CDR3 reads CAWSGKNTEAFF. CDR3 in DNA: TGTGCCTGGAGCGGTAAGAACACTGAAGCTTTCTTT.

This clone was seen a few times. This chain links TRBV30 with TRBJ1-3, with unresolved D. Germline CDR1 and CDR2: GTSNPN and SVGIG (reference sequence). The germline V and J ends were trimmed by 3 bases and 4 bases, with 4 bases remaining between them. The CDR3 runs to 11 residues. The CDR3 is CAWSFGNTIYF. DNA of the CDR3: TGTGCCTGGAGCTTCGGAAACACCATATATTTT.

The V and J genes are TRBV4-1 and TRBJ1-2; TRBD1 matches at 8 bases. Trimming took 1 base from V and 5 from J; bases not matched to a gene: 9. The V gene's germline CDR1 is MGHRA and CDR2 YSYEKL. The CDR3 spans 16 residues. Here the CDR3 DNA reads TGCGCCAGCAGCCAAGTACAGGGGGGACGGTTTTATGGCTACACCTTC. As protein: CASSQVQGGRFYGYTF.

V and J are TRBV7-6 and TRBJ2-7, with 14 bases identical to TRBD2. V lost 5 bases and J lost 6; bases outside the gene matches: 6. Per the germline V gene, CDR1 is SGHVS and CDR2 is FNYEAQ. There are 15 residues in the CDR3. In DNA, the CDR3 is TGTGCCAGCAGCCCGGGACTAGCGGGGGCTTTCGAGCAGTACTTC. Its protein is CASSPGLAGAFEQYF.

V usage is TRBV7-6 and J usage is TRBJ2-7; the D gene is possibly TRBD1 (5 bases). The germline V and J ends were trimmed by 5 bases and 3 bases, with 14 bases remaining between them. The CDR3 runs 14 residues. Germline loops: CDR1 SGHVS, CDR2 FNYEAQ. The CDR3 reads CASSPRADNYEQYF. CDR3 nucleotide sequence: TGTGCCAGCAGCCCCCGGGCGGACAACTACGAGCAGTACTTC.

The rearrangement links TRBV2 to TRBJ1-6, with D maybe TRBD1 (6 bases). The CDR3 totals 15 residues. Per the germline V gene, CDR1 is SNHLY and CDR2 is FYNNEI. Trimming removed 4 bases at V and 7 bases at J, with 14 bases between. The CDR3 region is CASSADRDKNSPLHF. CDR3 DNA: TGTGCCAGCAGTGCAGACCGGGACAAAAATTCACCCCTCCACTTT.

V gene TRBV5-6 combines with J gene TRBJ1-2; TRBD1 is a possible D gene (5 bases). The germline V and J ends were trimmed by 4 bases and 2 bases, with 15 bases remaining between them. CDR1 is SGHDT, CDR2 YYEEEE, per germline. The CDR3 totals 15 residues. The CDR3 DNA is TGTGCCAGCAGCCCAGACGGGGGAGGGAACTATGGCTACACCTTC. It specifies CASSPDGGGNYGYTF.

The gene calls are TRBV2 and TRBJ2-7; TRBD2 matches 8 bases. J gave up 4 bases and V 7 bases, and 9 bases lay outside the gene matches. The CDR3 sequence is 14 residues long. The germline gives CDR1 SNHLY, CDR2 FYNNEI. CDR3 loop: CASTPGLGSYEQYF. The CDR3 DNA reads TGTGCCAGCACTCCGGGACTAGGTTCGTACGAGCAGTACTTC.

The chain uses TRBV7-9 and TRBJ1-1; 7 bases are a match to TRBD1. Germline assignment: CDR1 SEHNR and CDR2 FQNEAQ (reference sequence). This CDR3 is 14 amino acids long. V was clipped by 5 bases and J by 1 base; unmatched bases: 4. CDR3 DNA: TGTGCCAGCAGCCCATGGGACAGGAACACTGAAGCTTTCTTT. Translation: CASSPWDRNTEAFF.